This T cell receptor (beta chain) was retrieved from a study of cytomegalovirus exposure and HLA in healthy donors. Study-level points and caveats: Previous analysis showed most TCR beta V segments were productive about 87% or about 30% of the time. TCR beta chains associated with HLA were, in a later analysis, more clonally expanded than equally common others. Later on, a genetic analysis was performed. It linked a missense variant in DCLRE1C with V- and J-gene trimming of TCR beta.

As for this clone: The antigen is unknown.

This CDR3 has 18 amino acids. Per germline, CDR1 LGHNA and CDR2 YNFKEQ. Trimming cost V 1 base and J 0 bases; bases outside gene matches: 7. Whereas donors were nominally healthy upon sampling, unrecorded immune exposures were probable. PCR primers comprised 60 Vbeta and 13 Jbeta primers. TCRdb's copy holds only in-frame clones and misses some; the assay was immunoSEQ multiplex PCR. Here the sample spans some 170,000 clones, about four fifths being singletons. Specimen: PBMCs. The TCR originated in a woman younger than 35 in good health and CMV-seropositive. The V call is TRBV4-2, the J call TRBJ2-1, with 9 bases lining up with TRBD2. This CDR3 reads CASSQVGAGGSSYNEQFF. For the CDR3, the DNA is TGTGCCAGCAGCCAAGTAGGAGCGGGGGGCAGCTCCTACAATGAGCAGTTCTTC.